This passage covers 2 T cell receptor beta chains from one sample sequenced in a study of T cells in localized non-small cell lung cancer. Libraries were prepared by immunoSEQ multiplex PCR; TCRdb keeps only in-frame clonotypes and omits some of them. The sample shows tens of thousands of clones, 80% to 90% of them seen only once. Sequencing used peripheral blood, obtained before any cancer treatment. These receptors were obtained from a male donor older than 55 with stage III squamous cell lung carcinoma.

This chain connects TRBV7-2 to TRBJ1-5; D is unclear. Germline V gene sequence: CDR1 SGHTA, CDR2 FQGNSA. The CDR3 spans 12 residues. Trimming removed 5 bases at V and 3 bases at J, with 5 bases between. The CDR3 DNA reads as TGTGCCAGCAGCGGCTACAATCAGCCCCAGCATTTT. Translated: CASSGYNQPQHF.

CDR3 bases: TGTGCCAGCAGCTTAGACTTCAGGGGGCGAACTGAAGCTTTCTTT. Encoded protein: CASSLDFRGRTEAFF. This chain joins TRBV7-2 and TRBJ1-1, with TRBD1 matching 8 bases. Germline V gives CDR1 SGHTA, CDR2 FQGNSA. The V segment lost 1 base and the J segment 5 bases; nucleotides outside the gene matches: 6. The CDR3 is 15 residues long.